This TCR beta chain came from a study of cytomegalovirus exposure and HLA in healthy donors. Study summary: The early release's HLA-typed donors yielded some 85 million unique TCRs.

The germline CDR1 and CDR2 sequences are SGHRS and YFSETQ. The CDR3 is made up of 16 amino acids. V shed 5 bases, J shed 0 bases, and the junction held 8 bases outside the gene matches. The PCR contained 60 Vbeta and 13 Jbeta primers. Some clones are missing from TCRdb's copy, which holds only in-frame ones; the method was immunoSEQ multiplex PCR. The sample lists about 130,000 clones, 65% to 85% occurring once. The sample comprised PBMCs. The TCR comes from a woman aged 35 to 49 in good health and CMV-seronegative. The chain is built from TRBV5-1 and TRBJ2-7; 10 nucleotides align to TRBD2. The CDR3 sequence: CASREGLARSSYEQYF. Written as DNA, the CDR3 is TGCGCCAGCAGGGAGGGACTAGCGCGGAGCTCCTACGAGCAGTACTTC.